Below, 8 T cell receptor beta chains from the same sample are listed, as sequenced in a study of shared clonotypes between healthy human individuals. Generated by immunoSEQ multiplex PCR, the TCRdb table keeps only in-frame clones and is missing some. The table lists about 1 million clones, around four fifths of them singletons. Sequenced material: memory CD4+ T cells sorted from blood. Noted subset: CD45RA-negative fraction. The receptors stem from a man in his late teens or twenties in good health.

J is TRBJ1-4 and V is TRBV27, with a possible D match to TRBD1 (5 bases). This CDR3 is built from 17 residues. Germline CDR1 is MNHEY and CDR2 is SMNVEV (reference sequence). With 5 bases removed from V and 8 bases from J, the gap between germline ends came to 24 bases. CDR3 sequence: CASSPSTGLLVGEKLFF. CDR3 sequence (DNA): TGTGCCAGCAGTCCAAGCACGGGACTGCTTGTAGGGGAAAAACTGTTTTTT.

The chain uses TRBV30 and TRBJ2-3; 7 nucleotides match TRBD1. The CDR3 has 14 residues. V shed 5 bases, J shed 6 bases, and the junction held 11 bases outside the gene matches. Looked up from germline, CDR1 is GTSNPN and CDR2 is SVGIG (reference sequence). The CDR3 region is CAWGTGDGVDTQYF. The CDR3 coding sequence is TGTGCCTGGGGAACAGGGGATGGCGTGGATACGCAGTATTTT.

The chain recombines TRBV5-1 with TRBJ2-1; 14 nucleotides align to TRBD2. This CDR3 has 16 amino acids. CDR1 and CDR2 (germline): SGHRS, YFSETQ. The trim removed 4 bases at V and 8 bases at J, leaving 8 bases unmatched. The chain's CDR3 is CASSPGTSGGLYEQFF. The CDR3 nucleotides read TGCGCCAGCAGCCCCGGGACTAGCGGGGGACTCTATGAGCAGTTCTTC.

The chain is built from TRBV5-6 and TRBJ2-3; 7 bases are a match to TRBD2. Germline CDR1 is SGHDT and CDR2 is YYEEEE. CDR3 length: 16 amino acids. Trimming cost V 3 bases and J 2 bases; bases outside gene matches: 9. CDR3 in amino acids: CASSSGLSAYTDTQYF. CDR3 DNA sequence: TGTGCCAGCAGCTCGGGACTATCCGCTTACACAGATACGCAGTATTTT.

Here the CDR3 reads CASNGGASGALGTGELFF. The CDR3 bases are TGTGCCAGCAACGGGGGAGCTAGCGGGGCCTTAGGAACCGGGGAGCTGTTTTTT. The V call is TRBV5-4, the J call TRBJ2-2; 9 positions agree with TRBD2. This CDR3 contains 18 residues. The V gene end was trimmed by 6 bases and the J gene end by 5 bases; junction bases not matched to a gene: 17. Germline V gene data show CDR1 as SGHNT and CDR2 as YYREEE (reference sequence).

This clone was observed a single time. This sequence joins TRBV7-2 and TRBJ1-4, with D hard to call. The CDR3 is 15 residues long. Germline V gene data show CDR1 as SGHTA and CDR2 as FQGNSA. The V and J ends lost 5 bases and 3 bases respectively, with 13 bases between them. The CDR3 nucleotides are TGTGCCAGCAGCCGTACCCTGGGCTCTAATGAAAAACTGTTTTTT. Translating gives CASSRTLGSNEKLFF.

The J gene is TRBJ2-7, the V gene TRBV20-1; D assignment may be TRBD1 or TRBD2 (5 bases each). The CDR3 is 11 residues long. V was shortened by 4 bases and J by 5 bases, with 9 bases between the two germline ends. Germline loops: CDR1 DFQATT, CDR2 SNEGSKA (reference sequence). The CDR3 loop reads CSAIREHEQYF. Here the CDR3 DNA reads TGCAGTGCTATCAGGGAGCACGAGCAGTACTTC.

This chain uses TRBV5-1 with TRBJ1-2; the D gene is possibly TRBD1 (5 bases). V lost 0 bases and J lost 8, with 17 bases in between. CDR1 is SGHRS, CDR2 YFSETQ, per germline. CDR3 length equals 15 residues. The CDR3 loop is CASSLGPRQGGGYTF. The CDR3 nucleotides read TGCGCCAGCAGCTTGGGCCCCCGGCAGGGTGGCGGCTACACCTTC.